A single sample gave rise to the 23 T cell receptor beta chains below, sequenced in a study of human T cells and chemical hapten exposure. TCRdb re-called the RACE reads with MiXCR, one entry per CDR3 protein. The sample has approximately 400,000 distinct CDR3 sequences; roughly 5.3% are singletons. Stated time point: pre-sensitization, week 0. The treatment is: therapeutic diphenylcyclopropenone sensitization with weekly scalp DPC. The sample was whole blood, taken in connection with sensitization to the hapten diphenylcyclopropenone (DPC). These receptors were taken from a woman in her forties or fifties with alopecia areata. Some clones in this sample may be carry-over from other donors' samples.

This clonotype was counted many times. The V gene is TRBV29-1, the J gene TRBJ2-3; D unclear. Trimming left V 5 bases short and J 4 bases short, with 7 bases between. The CDR3 is made up of 11 amino acids. The germline CDR1 and CDR2 sequences are SQVTM and ANQGSEA. CDR3 bases: TGCAGCGTTCCGGGCGCAGATACGCAGTATTTT. Its translation is CSVPGADTQYF.

The chain combines TRBV20-1 with TRBJ2-2; the D call may be TRBD1 or TRBD2 (5 bases each). Germline-derived CDR1 and CDR2 are DFQATT and SNEGSKA (reference sequence). The CDR3 is 14 amino acids. V lost 5 bases and J 0 bases, leaving 10 bases between the germline ends. The CDR3 here is CSARDVTNTGELFF. DNA of the CDR3: TGCAGTGCTCGGGACGTTACGAACACCGGGGAGCTGTTTTTT.

Many counts were recorded for this clonotype. The chain is built from TRBV7-9 and TRBJ2-7; perhaps TRBD1 as D (6 bases). V was pared by 5 bases and J by 4 bases, with 15 bases between. The length of the CDR3 is 14 residues. Germline V lookup: CDR1 SEHNR, CDR2 FQNEAQ (reference sequence). This CDR3 reads CASSPGASRYEQYF. CDR3 nucleotide sequence: TGTGCCAGCAGCCCAGGGGCCTCCAGATACGAGCAGTACTTC.

This clonotype showed up many times. The chain employs TRBV5-1 and TRBJ2-3; 14 bases match TRBD2. CDR1 is SGHRS, CDR2 YFSETQ, per germline. The CDR3 totals 17 residues. Trimming cost V 4 bases and J 2 bases; bases outside gene matches: 6. The CDR3 DNA reads TGCGCCAGCAGCCGAGGACTAGCGGGAGGTTACACAGATACGCAGTATTTT. This sequence encodes CASSRGLAGGYTDTQYF.

This clonotype was detected only a few times. The chain joins TRBV5-4 to TRBJ2-1; 9 nucleotides agree with TRBD2. After removal of 0 bases from V and 5 bases from J, the junction contained 6 bases not matched to a gene. Germline assignment: CDR1 SGHNT and CDR2 YYREEE (reference sequence). This CDR3 spans 16 amino acids. As DNA, the CDR3 is TGTGCCAGCAGCTTGGGGCAGCGGGGGGCTGACAATGAGCAGTTCTTC. Protein: CASSLGQRGADNEQFF.

This clonotype was recorded at least ten times. This chain connects TRBV9 to TRBJ2-5; D is ambiguous. The V end was cut by 4 bases, the J end by 9 bases, with 10 bases between. Germline V gene sequence: CDR1 SGDLS, CDR2 YYNGEE. The CDR3 totals 11 residues. CDR3 in amino acids: CASSPSGPQYF. CDR3 nucleotides: TGTGCCAGCAGCCCCTCCGGGCCCCAGTACTTC. Based on the CDR3 plus reference TRBV9 and TRBJ2-5, the full variable domain is DSGVTQTPKHLITATGQRVTLRCSPRSGDLSVYWYQQSLDQGLQFLIQYYNGEERAKGNILERFSAQQFPDLHSELNLSSLELGDSALYFCASSPSGPQYFGPGTRLLVL.

There are a few counts of this clonotype. V and J are TRBV3-1 and TRBJ2-3; D is perhaps TRBD2 (5 bases). Germline V CDR1 and CDR2: LGHDT, YNNKEL (reference sequence). V lost 0 bases to trimming and J lost 2 bases, with 15 bases between them. The CDR3 length is 17 residues. The CDR3 sequence: CASSQDTVGKHTDTQYF. CDR3 coding DNA: TGTGCCAGCAGCCAAGATACAGTCGGGAAGCACACAGATACGCAGTATTTT.

This clonotype was detected a few times. The chain employs TRBV7-2 and TRBJ1-2; 7 positions agree with TRBD1. Germline V CDR1 and CDR2: SGHTA, FQGNSA. V lost 1 base, J lost 7 bases, and 3 bases stayed unmatched. This CDR3 has 13 amino acids. The CDR3 DNA sequence: TGTGCCAGCAGCTTAGGACAGGGAGCTGGCTACACCTTC. Translating gives CASSLGQGAGYTF.

This clonotype occurred many times. V gene TRBV12-3 or TRBV12-4 combines with J gene TRBJ2-2; D remains unclear. Trimming removed 8 bases from V and 7 bases from J, with 5 bases in between. The CDR3 runs 10 residues. CDR3 bases: TGTGCCAGCGGTGGCGGGGAGCTGTTTTTT. It translates to CASGGGELFF.

V is TRBV12-3 or TRBV12-4 and J is TRBJ1-6; D unresolved. Trimming left V 3 bases short and J 4 bases short, with 7 bases between. This CDR3 is built from 14 residues. The DNA of the CDR3 is TGTGCCAGCAGTTTTTCACAGTATAATTCACCCCTCCACTTT. This codes for CASSFSQYNSPLHF.

The chain has TRBV7-9 and TRBJ2-7; 9 bases are a match to TRBD1. This CDR3 contains 12 residues. Germline loops: CDR1 SEHNR, CDR2 FQNEAQ (reference sequence). V was pared by 5 bases and J by 6 bases, with 2 bases of the junction left unmatched. CDR3 residues: CASSRTGAEQYF. The CDR3 DNA is TGTGCCAGCAGCCGGACAGGGGCCGAGCAGTACTTC.

The CDR3, as DNA: TGTGCCAGCAGCCGGGGACAGGGGTCGGATACGCAGTATTTT. Protein: CASSRGQGSDTQYF. The genes are TRBV6-5 and TRBJ2-3, with 10 nucleotides matching TRBD1. V shed 6 bases and J 6 bases; nucleotides not matched to a gene: 6. The CDR3 contains 14 residues. Germline V gene lookup returns CDR1 MNHEY and CDR2 SVGAGI.

This clonotype was seen repeatedly, ten times or more. V usage is TRBV6-5 and J usage is TRBJ2-1; tentatively, D is TRBD2 (7 bases). The V and J ends lost 8 bases and 8 bases respectively, with 13 bases between them. The CDR3 sequence is 12 residues long. Looked up from germline, CDR1 is MNHEY and CDR2 is SVGAGI. For the CDR3, the DNA is TGTGCCAGCTCCGAGGGGGGGGATGAGCAGTTCTTC. Translated, it gives CASSEGGDEQFF.

This clonotype was recorded at least ten times. The chain employs TRBV20-1 and TRBJ2-7; TRBD2 is a possible D gene (5 bases). Germline loops: CDR1 DFQATT, CDR2 SNEGSKA (reference sequence). V was cut by 7 bases and J by 2 bases, with 12 bases left in between. The CDR3 runs to 12 residues. The CDR3 nucleotides are TGCAGTGTTAAGCGGTACCCCTACGAGCAGTACTTC. It translates to CSVKRYPYEQYF.

This clonotype showed up many times. The chain has TRBV6-2 or TRBV6-3 and TRBJ2-5, with D hard to call. The CDR3 extends over 16 amino acids. The germline gives CDR1 MNHEY, CDR2 SVGEGT. V was pared by 6 bases and J by 4 bases, with 21 bases between. The DNA for the CDR3 is TGTGCCAGCAGAGAGGAAGTAGCCTACCTTTCAGAGACCCAGTACTTC. Translating gives CASREEVAYLSETQYF.

This clonotype was found many times. The chain has TRBV13 and TRBJ1-6; 8 bases line up with TRBD1. V trimming: 5 bases; J trimming: 8 bases; junction bases outside the gene matches: 5. Germline-derived CDR1 and CDR2 are PRHDT and FYEKMQ (reference sequence). CDR3 size: 14 residues. CDR3 nucleotides: TGTGCCAGCAGCGCTGACAGGGGTTATTCACCCCTCCACTTT. It encodes CASSADRGYSPLHF.

J is TRBJ2-5 and V is TRBV10-3, with a possible D match to TRBD2 (6 bases). This CDR3 spans 16 amino acids. In germline, CDR1 is ENHRY, CDR2 SYGVKD. V was trimmed by 4 bases and J by 2 bases, leaving 17 bases between them. CDR3 loop: CAISAQTGGTQETQYF. The CDR3 DNA sequence: TGTGCCATCAGTGCGCAGACGGGCGGGACTCAAGAGACCCAGTACTTC.

The CDR3 nucleotides read TGCAGTGCATACCCGGGACAGGGGGCGCTTAGAGATCGCACAGATACGCAGTATTTT. Its protein is CSAYPGQGALRDRTDTQYF. This chain connects TRBV20-1 to TRBJ2-3; the match to TRBD1 covers 12 bases. CDR1 and CDR2 (germline): DFQATT, SNEGSKA (reference sequence). The CDR3 covers 19 residues. V lost 6 bases to trimming and J lost 1 base; unmatched junction nucleotides: 17.

This clonotype was counted between two and nine times. V gene TRBV25-1 combines with J gene TRBJ2-5; 7 bases fit TRBD2. V trimming: 4 bases; J trimming: 4 bases; junction bases outside the gene matches: 9. The CDR3 runs 15 residues. CDR1 and CDR2 from the germline V gene are MGHDK and SYGVNS. In nucleotides, the CDR3 is TGTGCCAGCAGTGGGGGGGGGACCAGCGGAGAGACCCAGTACTTC. Residues: CASSGGGTSGETQYF. The full variable domain, its missing parts supplied by reference TRBV25-1 and TRBJ2-5, is EADIYQTPRYLVIGTGKKITLECSQTMGHDKMYWYQQDPGMELHLIHYSYGVNSTEKGDLSSESTVSRIRTEHFPLTLESARPSHTSQYLCASSGGGTSGETQYFGPGTRLLVL.

This clonotype was observed a few times. The gene calls are TRBV12-3 or TRBV12-4 and TRBJ2-7; the D gene could be TRBD1 or TRBD2 (5 bases each). V dropped 6 bases and J dropped 0 bases, with 12 bases sitting between them. The CDR3 runs 14 residues. The CDR3 here is CASSPNGASYEQYF. The CDR3 region has the DNA TGTGCCAGCAGCCCAAACGGGGCCTCCTACGAGCAGTACTTC.

The genes are TRBV7-2 and TRBJ2-3; 7 nucleotides align to TRBD2. The length of the CDR3 is 16 residues. Trimming took 1 base from V and 6 from J; bases not matched to a gene: 10. Per the germline V gene, CDR1 is SGHTA and CDR2 is FQGNSA. This CDR3 is CASSLELAALSDTQYF. The CDR3 DNA reads as TGTGCCAGCAGCTTAGAGCTAGCGGCCCTATCGGATACGCAGTATTTT.

This clonotype was observed at least ten times. The J gene is TRBJ2-3, the V gene TRBV12-5, with 8 bases matching TRBD1. J lost 2 bases, V lost 7 bases, and 8 bases had no gene match. CDR3 length equals 15 residues. CDR1 is LGHNT and CDR2 is FRNRAP in the germline V gene. The CDR3 protein is CASAIGQGYTDTQYF. CDR3 nucleotide sequence: TGTGCTAGTGCCATTGGACAGGGCTACACAGATACGCAGTATTTT.

This clonotype appeared many times. The chain combines TRBV6-5 with TRBJ1-1; 7 bases map to TRBD1. Germline V CDR1 and CDR2: MNHEY, SVGAGI. V was clipped by 6 bases and J by 4 bases; unmatched bases: 5. The CDR3 runs to 13 residues. The CDR3 bases are TGTGCCAGCAGCTGGACAGGAGTCACTGAAGCTTTCTTT. It yields the protein CASSWTGVTEAFF.